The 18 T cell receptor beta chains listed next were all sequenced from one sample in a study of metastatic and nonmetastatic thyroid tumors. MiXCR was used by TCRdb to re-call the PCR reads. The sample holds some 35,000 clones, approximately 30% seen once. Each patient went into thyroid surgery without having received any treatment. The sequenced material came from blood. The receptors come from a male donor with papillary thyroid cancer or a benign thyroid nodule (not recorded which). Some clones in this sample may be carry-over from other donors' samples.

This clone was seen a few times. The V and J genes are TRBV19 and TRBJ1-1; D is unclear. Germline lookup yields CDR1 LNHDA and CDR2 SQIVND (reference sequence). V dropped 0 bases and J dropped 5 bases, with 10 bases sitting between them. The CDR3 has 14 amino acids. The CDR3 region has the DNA TGTGCCAGTAGTATAGATCCGGGAGGGACTGAAGCTTTCTTT. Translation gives CASSIDPGGTEAFF.

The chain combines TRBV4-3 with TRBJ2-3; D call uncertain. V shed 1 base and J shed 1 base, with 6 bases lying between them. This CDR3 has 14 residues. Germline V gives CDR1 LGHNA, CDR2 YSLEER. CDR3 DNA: TGCGCCAGCAGCCAAGTTCTGGGCACAGATACGCAGTATTTT. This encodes CASSQVLGTDTQYF.

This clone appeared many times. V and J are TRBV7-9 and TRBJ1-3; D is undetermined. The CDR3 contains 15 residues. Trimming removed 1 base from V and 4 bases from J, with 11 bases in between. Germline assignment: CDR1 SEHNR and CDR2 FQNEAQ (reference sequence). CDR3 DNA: TGTGCCAGCAGCTTAGAGACGGTACAAGGAAACACCATATATTTT. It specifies CASSLETVQGNTIYF.

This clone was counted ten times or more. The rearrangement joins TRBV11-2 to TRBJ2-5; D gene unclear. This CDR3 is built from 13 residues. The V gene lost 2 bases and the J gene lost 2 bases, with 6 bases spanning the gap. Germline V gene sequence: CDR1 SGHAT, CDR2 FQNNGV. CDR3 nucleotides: TGTGCCAGCAGCTTAAGGAGACAAGAGACCCAGTACTTC. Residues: CASSLRRQETQYF. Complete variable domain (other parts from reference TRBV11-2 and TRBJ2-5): EAGVAQSPRYKIIEKRQSVAFWCNPISGHATLYWYQQILGQGPKLLIQFQNNGVVDDSQLPKDRFSAERLKGVDSTLKIQPAKLEDSAVYLCASSLRRQETQYFGPGTRLLVL.

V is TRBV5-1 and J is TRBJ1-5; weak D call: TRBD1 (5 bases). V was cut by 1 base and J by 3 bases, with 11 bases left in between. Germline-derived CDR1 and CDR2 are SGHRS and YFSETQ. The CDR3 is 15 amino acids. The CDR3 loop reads CASSLTGGDNQPQHF. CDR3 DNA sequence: TGCGCCAGCAGCTTGACAGGCGGAGACAATCAGCCCCAGCATTTT.

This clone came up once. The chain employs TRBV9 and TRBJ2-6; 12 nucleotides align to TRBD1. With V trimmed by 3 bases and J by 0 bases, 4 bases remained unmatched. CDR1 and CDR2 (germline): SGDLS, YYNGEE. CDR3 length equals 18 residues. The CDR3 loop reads CASSDGTGGNSGANVLTF. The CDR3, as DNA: TGTGCCAGCAGCGACGGGACAGGGGGCAACTCTGGGGCCAACGTCCTGACTTTC.

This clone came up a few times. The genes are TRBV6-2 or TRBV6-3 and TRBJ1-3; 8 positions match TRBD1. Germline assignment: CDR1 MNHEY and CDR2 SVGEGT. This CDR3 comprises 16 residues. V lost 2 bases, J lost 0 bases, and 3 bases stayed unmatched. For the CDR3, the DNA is TGTGCCAGCAGTTACAGTGGGACAGGCTCTGGAAACACCATATATTTT. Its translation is CASSYSGTGSGNTIYF.

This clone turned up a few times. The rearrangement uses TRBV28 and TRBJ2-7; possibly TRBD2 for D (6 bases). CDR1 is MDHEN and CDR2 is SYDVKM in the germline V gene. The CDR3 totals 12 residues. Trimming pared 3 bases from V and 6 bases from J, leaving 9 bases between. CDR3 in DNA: TGTGCCAGCAGTTTCAAGGGAGGCGAGCAGTACTTC. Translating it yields CASSFKGGEQYF.

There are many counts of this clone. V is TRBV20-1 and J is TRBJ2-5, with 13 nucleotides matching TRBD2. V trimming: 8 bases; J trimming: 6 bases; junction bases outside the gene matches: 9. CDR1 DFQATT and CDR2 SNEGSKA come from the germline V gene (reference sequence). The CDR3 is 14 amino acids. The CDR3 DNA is TGCAGTTCCGGGACTAGCGGGATAAAACAGACCCAGTACTTC. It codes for CSSGTSGIKQTQYF.

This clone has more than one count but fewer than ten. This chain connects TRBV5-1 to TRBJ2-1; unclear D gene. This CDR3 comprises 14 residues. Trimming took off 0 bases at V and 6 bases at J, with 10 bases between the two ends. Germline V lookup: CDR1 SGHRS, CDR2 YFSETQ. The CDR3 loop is CASSLGSPINEQFF. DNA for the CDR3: TGCGCCAGCAGCTTGGGGAGTCCTATCAATGAGCAGTTCTTC.

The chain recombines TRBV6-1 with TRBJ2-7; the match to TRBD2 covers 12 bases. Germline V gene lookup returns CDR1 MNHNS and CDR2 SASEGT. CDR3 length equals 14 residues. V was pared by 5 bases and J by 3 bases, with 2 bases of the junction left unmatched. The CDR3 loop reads CASSPGLAGYEQYF. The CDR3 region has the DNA TGTGCCAGCAGTCCGGGACTAGCGGGCTACGAGCAGTACTTC.

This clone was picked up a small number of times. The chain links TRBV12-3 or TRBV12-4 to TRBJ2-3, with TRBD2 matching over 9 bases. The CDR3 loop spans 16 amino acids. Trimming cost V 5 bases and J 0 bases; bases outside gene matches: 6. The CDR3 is CASSLRTSVSTDTQYF. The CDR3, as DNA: TGTGCCAGCAGTCTCCGGACTAGCGTTAGCACAGATACGCAGTATTTT.

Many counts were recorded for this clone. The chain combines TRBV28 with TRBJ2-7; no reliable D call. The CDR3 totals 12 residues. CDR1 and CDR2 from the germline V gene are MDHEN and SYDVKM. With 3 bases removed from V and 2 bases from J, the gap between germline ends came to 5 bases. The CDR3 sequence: CASSFGAYEQYF. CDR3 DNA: TGTGCCAGCAGTTTTGGGGCCTACGAGCAGTACTTC.

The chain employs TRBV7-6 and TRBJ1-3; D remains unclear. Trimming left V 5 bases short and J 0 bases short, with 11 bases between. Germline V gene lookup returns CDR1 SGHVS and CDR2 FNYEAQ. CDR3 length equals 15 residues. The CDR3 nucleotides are TGTGCCAGCAGCCCGGGCCTTAGCTCTGGAAACACCATATATTTT. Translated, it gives CASSPGLSSGNTIYF. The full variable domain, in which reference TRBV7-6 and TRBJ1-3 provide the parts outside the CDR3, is GAGVSQSPRYKVTKRGQDVALRCDPISGHVSLYWYRQALGQGPEFLTYFNYEAQQDKSGLPNDRFSAERPEGSISTLTIQRTEQRDSAMYRCASSPGLSSGNTIYFGEGSWLTVV.

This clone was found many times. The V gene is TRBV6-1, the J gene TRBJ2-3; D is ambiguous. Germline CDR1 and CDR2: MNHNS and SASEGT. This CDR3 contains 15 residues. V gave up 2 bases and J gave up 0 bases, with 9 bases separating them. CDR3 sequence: CASSEIDGSTDTQYF. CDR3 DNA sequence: TGTGCCAGCAGTGAAATTGACGGCAGCACAGATACGCAGTATTTT.

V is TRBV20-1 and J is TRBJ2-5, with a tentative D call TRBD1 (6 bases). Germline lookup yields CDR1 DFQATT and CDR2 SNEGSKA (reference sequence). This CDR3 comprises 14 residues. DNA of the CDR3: TGCACCGTTAGTCGTGACAGGTATCAAGAGACCCAGTACTTC. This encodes CTVSRDRYQETQYF.

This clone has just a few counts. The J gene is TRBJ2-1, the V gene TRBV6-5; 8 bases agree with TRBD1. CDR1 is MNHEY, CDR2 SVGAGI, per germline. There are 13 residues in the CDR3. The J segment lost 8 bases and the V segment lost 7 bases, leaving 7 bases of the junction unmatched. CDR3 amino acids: CASIATGGYEQFF. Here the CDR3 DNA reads TGTGCCAGCATAGCTACAGGGGGATATGAGCAGTTCTTC.

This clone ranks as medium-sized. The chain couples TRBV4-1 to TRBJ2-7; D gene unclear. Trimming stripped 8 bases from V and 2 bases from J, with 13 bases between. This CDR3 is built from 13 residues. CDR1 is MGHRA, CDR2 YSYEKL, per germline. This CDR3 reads CASAAGSPYEQYF. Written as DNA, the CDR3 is TGCGCCAGCGCCGCCGGCAGCCCCTACGAGCAGTACTTC.